Each of the 10 T cell receptor beta chains below was sequenced from the same sample in a study of blood T cell repertoires in COVID-19. The protocol was immunoSEQ multiplex PCR, while the TCRdb copy is restricted to in-frame clones and leaves out a portion. The sample contains some 85,000 clones, 70% to 80% of which appear only once. Sequenced material: peripheral blood. The source is a human donor in a cohort sampled during active COVID-19.

This clone was detected many times. The chain recombines TRBV3-1 (or the pseudogene TRBV3-2) with TRBJ2-7; D unresolved. Trimming left V 1 base short and J 1 base short, with 2 bases between. The germline V gene has CDR1 LGHDT and CDR2 YNNKEL (reference sequence). This CDR3 is 12 amino acids long. The CDR3 here is CASSQASYEQYF. CDR3 in DNA: TGTGCCAGCAGCCAAGCGTCCTACGAGCAGTACTTC.

The chain carries TRBV6-4 and TRBJ2-5, with a weak D call TRBD1 (6 bases). Germline V gene lookup returns CDR1 MRHNA and CDR2 SNTAGT. V gave up 11 bases and J gave up 5 bases, with 21 bases separating them. CDR3 size: 14 residues. Here the CDR3 reads CAEESEGTRETQYF. DNA for the CDR3: TGTGCCGAGGAGTCAGAGGGGACACGGGAGACCCAGTACTTC.

This clone showed up just once. Written as DNA, the CDR3 is TGTGCCAGCAGTGAAAGGGCGGGAGGCCCAGATACGCAGTATTTT. Its translation: CASSERAGGPDTQYF. The chain recombines TRBV2 with TRBJ2-3; 8 bases agree with TRBD2. This CDR3 has 15 amino acids. Germline V gene data show CDR1 as SNHLY and CDR2 as FYNNEI. Trimming cost V 2 bases and J 4 bases; bases outside gene matches: 5. Full variable domain (missing parts from reference TRBV2 and TRBJ2-3): EPEVTQTPSHQVTQMGQEVILRCVPISNHLYFYWYRQILGQKVEFLVSFYNNEISEKSEIFDDQFSVERPDGSNFTLKIRSTKLEDSAMYFCASSERAGGPDTQYFGPGTRLTVL.

In the case of this clone: Without the conserved terminal phenylalanine or tryptophan, this CDR3 likely stems from a read error. The limits of the CDR3 on the DNA are not certain, so only TCRdb's listed CDR3 is given. J is TRBJ1-2 and V is TRBV6-5; the table's D call of TRBD1 was not tested on the DNA. Ends included, the CDR3 has 11 residues. Germline values: CDR1 MNHEY, CDR2 SVGAGI. CDR3 in amino acids: CASRQDNAYFL.

J is TRBJ1-4 and V is TRBV7-9; D gene unclear. CDR1 and CDR2 (germline): SEHNR, FQNEAQ (reference sequence). The ends were cut back, 5 bases at V and 0 bases at J, with 13 bases in the middle. This CDR3 has 16 residues. CDR3 nucleotides: TGTGCCAGCAGCACCCCGGCGGTTGCAACTAATGAAAAACTGTTTTTT. Translation: CASSTPAVATNEKLFF.

The chain uses TRBV7-2 and TRBJ2-2; no clear D. The germline V gene encodes CDR1 SGHTA and CDR2 FQGNSA. The CDR3 spans 13 residues. Between the trimmed V and J ends, which lost 5 bases and 1 base, there was a span of 5 bases. The CDR3 here is CASSPRNTGELFF. The DNA of the CDR3 is TGTGCCAGCAGCCCGCGGAACACCGGGGAGCTGTTTTTT.

CDR3 region: CAIKGSGGTGELFF. DNA of the CDR3: TGTGCCATCAAGGGCAGCGGGGGTACCGGGGAGCTGTTTTTT. The J gene is TRBJ2-2, the V gene TRBV10-3; 8 nucleotides align to TRBD2. After removal of 7 bases from V and 5 bases from J, the junction contained 6 bases not matched to a gene. The germline V gene encodes CDR1 ENHRY and CDR2 SYGVKD. The CDR3 is 14 residues long.

The CDR3 nucleotides are TGTGCCAGTAGTCCAAGGACAGGGAGGCAGCCCCAGCATTTT. It codes for CASSPRTGRQPQHF. This chain connects TRBV19 to TRBJ1-5; 8 positions match TRBD1. This CDR3 has 14 residues. Trimming removed 5 bases from V and 7 bases from J; junction bases left unmatched: 7. CDR1 and CDR2 (germline): LNHDA, SQIVND (reference sequence).

Comments on this clone: Other nucleotide sequences from this sample produce the same CDR3. This chain joins TRBV11-2 and TRBJ2-7; TRBD2 aligns across 13 bases. Per the germline V gene, CDR1 is SGHAT and CDR2 is FQNNGV. J was trimmed by 7 bases and V by 5 bases; bases with no gene match: 8. CDR3 length: 15 residues. The CDR3 region has the DNA TGTGCCAGCAGCACCCGGACTAGCGGGAGATATGAGCAGTACTTC. Residues: CASSTRTSGRYEQYF.

This chain connects TRBV28 to TRBJ2-7; D is perhaps TRBD1 (6 bases). The germline V and J ends were trimmed by 2 bases and 3 bases, with 14 bases remaining between them. The germline CDR1 and CDR2 sequences are MDHEN and SYDVKM. The CDR3 is 15 residues long. CDR3 residues: CASSLPPLDSYEQYF. CDR3 coding DNA: TGTGCCAGCAGTTTACCCCCTTTGGACAGCTACGAGCAGTACTTC.